This TCR beta chain was captured in a study of early T cells in non-severe SARS-CoV-2 infection. This clonotype has just a few counts. This CDR3 spans 12 amino acids. Deletions cut 4 bases from V and 6 bases from J, with 6 bases between. MiXCR, run by TCRdb on the 5' RACE reads, gives a single entry per CDR3 protein. The sample holds fewer than 120,000 distinct CDR3 sequences, 10% to 15% seen once. The sample here was whole blood, taken at baseline. This chain links TRBV12-3 or TRBV12-4 with TRBJ1-4, with D possibly being TRBD1 (6 bases). The source of this sequence is an adult who was a healthcare worker with PCR-confirmed SARS-CoV-2 infection or an uninfected control (not recorded which). The CDR3 loop is CASSWTDEKLFF. CDR3 in DNA: TGTGCCAGCAGTTGGACAGATGAAAAACTGTTTTTT.